This entry lists 32 T cell receptor beta chains sequenced from one sample in a study of Ad26.COV2.S vaccination and SARS-CoV-2 variants. TCRdb's copy holds only in-frame clones and misses some; the assay was immunoSEQ multiplex PCR. Of about 680,000 clones in the sample, 80% to 90% are singletons; the top ten hold over 1.3%. Treatment in this sample: some 19 received Ad26.COV2.S at low or high dose, single or two shots; about 5 received placebo; per-sample allocation not given. Sampling occurred on day 63 after the first vaccine or placebo injection. The specimen was peripheral blood, collected in a trial of Ad26.COV2.S vaccine versus placebo. The receptors were gathered from a person between 18 and 65 years old who received the Ad26.COV2.S COVID-19 vaccine or a placebo.

The chain combines TRBV19 with TRBJ2-4, with D perhaps TRBD1 (6 bases). V lost 3 bases and J lost 2, with 11 bases in between. The germline V gene has CDR1 LNHDA and CDR2 SQIVND (reference sequence). This CDR3 contains 15 residues. CDR3 sequence (DNA): TGTGCCAGTAGTATCCGGACAGCCACCAAAAACATTCAGTACTTC. Its protein is CASSIRTATKNIQYF.

The chain has TRBV6-5 and TRBJ2-7; D call uncertain. Looked up from germline, CDR1 is MNHEY and CDR2 is SVGAGI. V was pared by 6 bases and J by 1 base, with 13 bases between. The CDR3 length is 14 residues. The CDR3 sequence: CASRLSRRSYEQYF. CDR3 nucleotide sequence: TGTGCCAGCAGACTTAGCAGGCGGTCCTACGAGCAGTACTTC.

The chain couples TRBV19 to TRBJ2-5, with 8 positions matching TRBD1. There are 16 residues in the CDR3. Trimming took 3 bases from V and 1 from J; bases not matched to a gene: 7. Germline lookup yields CDR1 LNHDA and CDR2 SQIVND (reference sequence). CDR3 amino acids: CASSMGADRGQETQYF. The CDR3 nucleotides are TGTGCCAGTAGTATGGGAGCAGACAGGGGCCAAGAGACCCAGTACTTC.

The V gene is TRBV19, the J gene TRBJ1-5; 8 bases line up with TRBD1. The J segment lost 6 bases and the V segment lost 4 bases, leaving 11 bases of the junction unmatched. Germline V gene lookup returns CDR1 LNHDA and CDR2 SQIVND (reference sequence). The CDR3 sequence is 16 residues long. This CDR3 reads CASSRSGGGKGQPQHF. Here the CDR3 DNA reads TGTGCCAGTAGTAGGTCAGGGGGCGGGAAAGGTCAGCCCCAGCATTTT.

V is TRBV7-9 and J is TRBJ2-7, with 10 bases identical to TRBD2. The germline V gene has CDR1 SEHNR and CDR2 FQNEAQ (reference sequence). The J segment lost 4 bases and the V segment lost 5 bases, leaving 11 bases of the junction unmatched. The CDR3 is made up of 16 amino acids. Here the CDR3 DNA reads TGTGCCAGCAGCCTCCCTGGGAGCGGGAGGGGGTACGAGCAGTACTTC. Its protein product is CASSLPGSGRGYEQYF.

This clone was detected once. This chain joins TRBV3-1 (or the pseudogene TRBV3-2) and TRBJ1-1; no clear D. CDR3 length: 14 amino acids. V was trimmed by 0 bases and J by 2 bases, leaving 7 bases between them. Germline loops: CDR1 LGHDT, CDR2 YNNKEL (reference sequence). The CDR3 coding sequence is TGTGCCAGCAGCCAAGATGTTGTTAACACTGAAGCTTTCTTT. Its protein product is CASSQDVVNTEAFF.

The chain combines TRBV6-5 with TRBJ1-6; D call uncertain. Germline CDR1 and CDR2: MNHEY and SVGAGI. The germline V and J ends were trimmed by 0 bases and 10 bases, with 7 bases remaining between them. CDR3 length: 13 amino acids. The CDR3 here is CASSYSVGSPLHF. The CDR3 nucleotides read TGTGCCAGCAGTTACTCGGTTGGGTCACCCCTCCACTTT.

The chain links TRBV4-2 to TRBJ1-4, with 9 bases identical to TRBD1. V dropped 1 base and J dropped 6; count of bases not matched to a gene: 0. Germline assignment: CDR1 LGHNA and CDR2 YNFKEQ. The length of the CDR3 is 14 residues. CDR3 loop: CASSQGTGDEKLFF. The CDR3 coding sequence is TGTGCCAGCAGCCAAGGGACAGGGGATGAAAAACTGTTTTTT.

V and J are TRBV19 and TRBJ2-2; no definite D call. The length of the CDR3 is 13 residues. CDR1 is LNHDA, CDR2 SQIVND, per germline (reference sequence). Trimming took 0 bases from V and 3 from J, leaving 2 bases between them. CDR3 nucleotides: TGTGCCAGTAGTATAGATTACACCGGGGAGCTGTTTTTT. Encoded protein: CASSIDYTGELFF.

The chain links TRBV6-2 or TRBV6-3 to TRBJ2-7, with 9 bases fitting TRBD1. Germline V gives CDR1 MNHEY, CDR2 SVGEGT. This CDR3 has 16 amino acids. The ends lost 2 bases at V and 7 bases at J; junction bases unmatched: 12. The DNA of the CDR3 is TGTGCCAGCAGTTACAATTCCGGGACAGGGACGGGGGAGCAGTACTTC. Residues: CASSYNSGTGTGEQYF.

The V and J genes are TRBV5-4 and TRBJ2-7, with a tentative D call TRBD2 (6 bases). Germline V lookup: CDR1 SGHNT, CDR2 YYREEE (reference sequence). The CDR3 is made up of 14 amino acids. V was pared by 3 bases and J by 1 base, with 11 bases between. In nucleotides, the CDR3 is TGTGCCAGCAGCTCCGGGACTCTATCCTACGAGCAGTACTTC. Its protein product is CASSSGTLSYEQYF.

This chain connects TRBV24-1 to TRBJ2-2; D gene ambiguous. The germline V gene encodes CDR1 KGHDR and CDR2 SFDVKD. The V end lost 4 bases, the J end lost 2 bases, and 4 bases lay between the germline ends. CDR3 length equals 13 residues. DNA for the CDR3: TGTGCCACCAGTGACCCTAACACCGGGGAGCTGTTTTTT. Its translation: CATSDPNTGELFF.

This chain uses TRBV9 with TRBJ2-7, with D possibly called TRBD1 or TRBD2 (6 bases each). The length of the CDR3 is 17 residues. The V gene lost 3 bases and the J gene lost 4 bases, with 23 bases spanning the gap. Germline CDR1 and CDR2: SGDLS and YYNGEE. CDR3 protein: CASSAGAGTDFTYEQYF. CDR3 nucleotide sequence: TGTGCCAGCAGCGCGGGGGCCGGGACGGATTTCACATACGAGCAGTACTTC.

The J gene is TRBJ1-2, the V gene TRBV7-2; D gene uncertain. V was pared by 0 bases and J by 4 bases, with 6 bases between. Germline values: CDR1 SGHTA, CDR2 FQGNSA. This CDR3 has 13 amino acids. CDR3 sequence (DNA): TGTGCCAGCAGCTTAGCGGAGAGCTATGGCTACACCTTC. Translated: CASSLAESYGYTF.

A remark on this clone: The same CDR3 can be traced to other DNA sequences in this sample. This chain joins TRBV7-2 and TRBJ2-7; D possibly corresponds to TRBD1 (7 bases). Trimming left V 1 base short and J 4 bases short, with 11 bases between. The V gene's germline CDR1 is SGHTA and CDR2 FQGNSA. The CDR3 runs to 14 residues. CDR3 sequence: CASSLGQGGYEQYF. For the CDR3, the DNA is TGTGCCAGCAGCTTAGGGCAGGGGGGTTACGAGCAGTACTTC.

The genes are TRBV25-1 and TRBJ2-1; 9 bases map to TRBD1. The germline V gene has CDR1 MGHDK and CDR2 SYGVNS. V lost 1 base, J lost 5 bases, and 3 bases stayed unmatched. This CDR3 is 15 amino acids long. CDR3 amino acids: CASSEFGDRDNEQFF. In nucleotides, the CDR3 is TGTGCCAGCAGTGAATTTGGGGACAGGGACAATGAGCAGTTCTTC.

The count of this clone is one. The V and J genes are TRBV5-1 and TRBJ2-3, with D maybe TRBD1 (6 bases). V lost 4 bases to trimming and J lost 5 bases, with 17 bases between them. The germline gives CDR1 SGHRS, CDR2 YFSETQ. This CDR3 is built from 15 residues. CDR3 bases: TGCGCCAGCAGCCTTCAGGGGTCCTCCGGAGATACGCAGTATTTT. Protein: CASSLQGSSGDTQYF.

V is TRBV19 and J is TRBJ2-7; TRBD2 is a possible D gene (5 bases). V was cut by 1 base and J by 7 bases, with 11 bases left in between. The V gene's germline CDR1 is LNHDA and CDR2 SQIVND (reference sequence). The CDR3 contains 13 residues. The CDR3, as DNA: TGTGCCAGTAGTATAGGGCAGCCGGGAGAGCAGTACTTC. This encodes CASSIGQPGEQYF.

V usage is TRBV7-2 and J usage is TRBJ2-2; 8 nucleotides line up with TRBD2. There are 15 residues in the CDR3. Losses at the gene ends were 6 bases for V and 5 bases for J; bases not matched to a gene: 8. Germline assignment: CDR1 SGHTA and CDR2 FQGNSA. Written as DNA, the CDR3 is TGTGCCAGCAGAAAAGCGGGAGTAGGGACCGGGGAGCTGTTTTTT. This translates into CASRKAGVGTGELFF.

The chain combines TRBV4-1 with TRBJ1-5; D uncertain. V lost 0 bases, J lost 5 bases, and 8 bases lay in between. CDR3 size: 14 residues. Per the germline V gene, CDR1 is MGHRA and CDR2 is YSYEKL. In nucleotides, the CDR3 is TGCGCCAGCAGCCAAGAGTCAGGCTATCAGCCCCAGCATTTT. Amino acid sequence: CASSQESGYQPQHF.

This clone was seen only once. The chain combines TRBV3-1 (or the pseudogene TRBV3-2) with TRBJ2-2; D not certain. CDR1 and CDR2 from the germline V gene are LGHDT and YNNKEL (reference sequence). This CDR3 is built from 15 residues. The germline V and J ends were trimmed by 1 base and 2 bases, with 8 bases remaining between them. CDR3 sequence reads: CASSQAEVNTGELFF. CDR3 coding DNA: TGTGCCAGCAGCCAAGCCGAGGTTAACACCGGGGAGCTGTTTTTT.

CDR3 DNA: TGTGCCAGTAGTATTGACAGGGGGCACACCCAGCAGTTCTTC. This codes for CASSIDRGHTQQFF. This chain links TRBV19 with TRBJ2-1; 10 nucleotides align to TRBD1. V gave up 3 bases and J gave up 11 bases; unmatched junction bases: 7. The CDR3 loop spans 14 amino acids. Germline CDR1 is LNHDA and CDR2 is SQIVND (reference sequence).

This clone was found once. The rearrangement uses TRBV15 and TRBJ2-7; D perhaps matches TRBD2 (6 bases). The germline V gene encodes CDR1 LNHNV and CDR2 YYDKDF (reference sequence). V lost 0 bases, J lost 4 bases, and 13 bases lay in between. This CDR3 is built from 15 residues. CDR3 nucleotide sequence: TGTGCCACCAGCAGAGATCTTAGGGACTTTTACGAGCAGTACTTC. Translated: CATSRDLRDFYEQYF.

This clone has just a few counts. The chain is built from TRBV11-2 and TRBJ1-1; D gene unclear. Germline V gives CDR1 SGHAT, CDR2 FQNNGV. The CDR3 is 13 amino acids. Trimming removed 1 base from V and 3 bases from J, with 6 bases in between. The CDR3 loop is CASSLVWDTEAFF. For the CDR3, the DNA is TGTGCCAGCAGCTTAGTATGGGACACTGAAGCTTTCTTT.

The chain has TRBV6-5 and TRBJ2-1; no reliable D call. The CDR3 sequence is 13 residues long. Between the trimmed V and J ends, which lost 1 base and 8 bases, there was a span of 9 bases. The germline CDR1 and CDR2 sequences are MNHEY and SVGAGI. The CDR3 region has the DNA TGTGCCAGCAGTTACTGGCAGTTCGATGAGCAGTTCTTC. Protein: CASSYWQFDEQFF.

The chain couples TRBV6-1 to TRBJ2-2; no reliable D call. The CDR3 is made up of 15 amino acids. Trimming removed 1 base at V and 2 bases at J, with 8 bases between. Germline V CDR1 and CDR2: MNHNS, SASEGT. This CDR3 is CASSEVVSNTGELFF. CDR3 DNA: TGTGCCAGCAGTGAAGTGGTCAGTAACACCGGGGAGCTGTTTTTT.

The chain links TRBV5-4 to TRBJ2-1; 9 bases agree with TRBD2. Trimming removed 5 bases from V and 3 bases from J; junction bases left unmatched: 6. The CDR3 consists of 15 residues. Germline CDR1 and CDR2: SGHNT and YYREEE (reference sequence). The CDR3 spells CASSPGTSSYNEQFF. DNA of the CDR3: TGTGCCAGCAGTCCAGGGACTAGCAGCTACAATGAGCAGTTCTTC.

In its sample, this clone was seen once. The CDR3 sequence: CASSILEGNEQFF. The DNA for the CDR3 is TGCGCCAGCAGCATCTTAGAGGGCAATGAGCAGTTCTTC. The gene calls are TRBV5-1 and TRBJ2-1; D is possibly TRBD2 (5 bases). Germline assignment: CDR1 SGHRS and CDR2 YFSETQ. This CDR3 has 13 residues. V gave up 4 bases and J gave up 6 bases, with 11 bases separating them.

There are a few counts of this clone. The rearrangement joins TRBV5-4 to TRBJ1-3; 9 nucleotides agree with TRBD1. This CDR3 has 17 residues. CDR1 is SGHNT and CDR2 is YYREEE in the germline V gene (reference sequence). With 0 bases clipped from V and 2 bases from J, the junction kept 6 bases outside the gene matches. CDR3 in amino acids: CASSLDLGTGTGNTIYF. In DNA, the CDR3 is TGTGCCAGCAGCTTGGATCTCGGGACAGGGACTGGAAACACCATATATTTT.

The rearrangement links TRBV25-1 to TRBJ2-6; the match to TRBD1 covers 10 bases. This CDR3 has 14 residues. With V trimmed by 7 bases and J by 8 bases, 5 bases remained unmatched. Germline V CDR1 and CDR2: MGHDK, SYGVNS. DNA of the CDR3: TGTGCCAGCACTACGACAGGGGGCCCCAACGTCCTGACTTTC. It codes for CASTTTGGPNVLTF.

The chain recombines TRBV27 with TRBJ2-7; the D is unclear. Germline V gene lookup returns CDR1 MNHEY and CDR2 SMNVEV (reference sequence). The V and J ends lost 6 bases and 0 bases respectively, with 9 bases between them. This CDR3 has 13 amino acids. This chain's CDR3 is CASSPDGSYEQYF. CDR3 sequence (DNA): TGTGCCAGCAGCCCGGACGGCTCCTACGAGCAGTACTTC.

This chain links TRBV12-5 with TRBJ1-1; tentative D call: TRBD1 (5 bases). The CDR3 has 15 residues. The V and J ends lost 5 bases and 1 base respectively, with 14 bases between them. In germline, CDR1 is LGHNT, CDR2 FRNRAP. The CDR3 loop is CASGPYGTSNTEAFF. The CDR3 DNA reads TGTGCTAGTGGTCCATACGGGACTTCGAACACTGAAGCTTTCTTT.